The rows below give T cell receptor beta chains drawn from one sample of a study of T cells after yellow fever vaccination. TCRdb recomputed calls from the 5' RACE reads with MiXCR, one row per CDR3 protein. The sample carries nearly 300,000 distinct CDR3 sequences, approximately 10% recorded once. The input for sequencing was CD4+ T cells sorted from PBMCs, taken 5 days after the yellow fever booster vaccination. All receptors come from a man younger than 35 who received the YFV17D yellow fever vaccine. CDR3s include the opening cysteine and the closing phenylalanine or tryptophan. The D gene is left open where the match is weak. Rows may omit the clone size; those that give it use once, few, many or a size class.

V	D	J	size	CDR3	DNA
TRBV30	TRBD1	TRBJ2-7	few	CAWRPGTAYEQYF	TGTGCCTGGAGGCCCGGGACAGCCTACGAGCAGTACTTC
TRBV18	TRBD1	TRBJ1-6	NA	CASSPPYRGNSPLHF	TGTGCCAGCTCACCACCCTACAGGGGCAATTCACCCCTCCACTTT
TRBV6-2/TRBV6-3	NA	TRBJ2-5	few	CASSNRQPQETQYF	TGTGCCAGCAGCAACCGGCAGCCCCAAGAGACCCAGTACTTC
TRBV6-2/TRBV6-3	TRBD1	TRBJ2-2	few	CANSKPGQVNTGELFF	TGTGCCAACTCCAAGCCCGGACAGGTCAACACCGGGGAGCTGTTTTTT
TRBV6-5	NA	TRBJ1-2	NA	CASSYRGIGYGYTF	TGTGCCAGCAGTTATCGGGGTATTGGCTATGGCTACACCTTC
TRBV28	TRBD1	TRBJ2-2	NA	CASSFPGQRGVGELFF	TGTGCCAGCAGTTTCCCGGGACAGCGAGGAGTCGGGGAGCTGTTTTTT
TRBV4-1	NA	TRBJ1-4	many	CASSQVTSTNEKLFF	TGCGCCAGCAGCCAGGTCACATCAACTAATGAAAAACTGTTTTTT
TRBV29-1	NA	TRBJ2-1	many	CSVSRGPYNEQFF	TGCAGCGTTTCGCGGGGTCCCTACAATGAGCAGTTCTTC
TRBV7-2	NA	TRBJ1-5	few	CASSIAGTVSNQPQHF	TGTGCCAGCAGCATCGCCGGGACGGTGAGCAATCAGCCCCAGCATTTT
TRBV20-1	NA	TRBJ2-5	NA	CSARRTVEQETQYF	TGCAGTGCTAGAAGGACAGTCGAGCAAGAGACCCAGTACTTC
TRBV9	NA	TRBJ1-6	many	CASSVEVGWESPLHF	TGTGCCAGCAGCGTAGAGGTAGGGTGGGAATCACCCCTCCACTTT
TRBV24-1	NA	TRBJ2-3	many	CATGLGGDTDTQYF	TGTGCCACCGGCTTAGGCGGGGACACAGATACGCAGTATTTT
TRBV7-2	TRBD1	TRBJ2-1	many	CASSTRQGQIFF	TGTGCCAGCAGCACCCGACAGGGGCAAATATTCTTC
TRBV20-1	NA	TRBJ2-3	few	CSAESIGTAPLGTDTQYF	TGCAGTGCTGAGAGCATAGGGACCGCTCCACTGGGCACAGATACGCAGTATTTT
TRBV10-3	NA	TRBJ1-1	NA	CAISAARDTEAFF	TGTGCCATCAGCGCAGCCCGGGACACTGAAGCTTTCTTT
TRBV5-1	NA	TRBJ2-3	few	CASKELGADTQYF	TGCGCCAGCAAAGAGCTCGGCGCAGATACGCAGTATTTT
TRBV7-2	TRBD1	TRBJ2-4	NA	CASSSRGQGIQYF	TGTGCCAGCAGCTCGAGGGGGCAGGGCATTCAGTACTTC
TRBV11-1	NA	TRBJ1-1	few	CASSLVRTEAFF	TGTGCCAGCAGCTTAGTGCGGACTGAAGCTTTCTTT
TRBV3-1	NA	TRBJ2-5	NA	CASSQEGGGLQETQYF	TGTGCCAGCAGCCAAGAAGGAGGCGGGCTCCAAGAGACCCAGTACTTC
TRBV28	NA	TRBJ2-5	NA	CASSSQVFRETQYF	TGTGCCAGCAGTTCTCAGGTTTTTCGAGAGACCCAGTACTTC
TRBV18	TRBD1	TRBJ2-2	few	CASSPGDRGNTGELFF	TGTGCCAGCTCACCAGGAGACAGGGGCAACACCGGGGAGCTGTTTTTT
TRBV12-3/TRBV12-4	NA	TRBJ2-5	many	CASRSDGETQYF	TGTGCCAGCAGATCGGACGGGGAGACCCAGTACTTC
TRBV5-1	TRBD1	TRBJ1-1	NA	CASSLEDRDTEAFF	TGCGCCAGCAGCTTGGAGGACAGGGACACTGAAGCTTTCTTT
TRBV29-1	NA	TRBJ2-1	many	CSVQDSPNEQFF	TGCAGCGTTCAGGACAGCCCCAATGAGCAGTTCTTC
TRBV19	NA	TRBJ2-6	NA	CASSIVGVGANVLTF	TGTGCCAGTAGTATAGTTGGGGTTGGGGCCAACGTCCTGACTTTC
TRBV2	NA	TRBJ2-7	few	CASSAIQDGNYEQYF	TGTGCCAGCAGTGCTATCCAGGACGGCAACTACGAGCAGTACTTC
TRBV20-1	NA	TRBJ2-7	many	CSASGTGLTYEQYF	TGCAGTGCTAGTGGTACAGGGCTTACCTACGAGCAGTACTTC
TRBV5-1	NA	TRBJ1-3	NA	CASSLGSRSGNTIYF	TGCGCCAGCAGCTTGGGTAGTCGCTCTGGAAACACCATATATTTT
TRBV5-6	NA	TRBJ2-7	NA	CASSRRGEQYF	TGTGCCAGCAGCCGCAGGGGCGAGCAGTACTTC
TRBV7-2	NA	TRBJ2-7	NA	CASSHGGSKQYF	TGTGCCAGCAGCCATGGCGGGTCCAAGCAGTACTTC
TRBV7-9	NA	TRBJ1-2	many	CASSSTGRGTYGYTF	TGTGCCAGCAGCTCTACAGGGAGAGGGACTTATGGCTACACCTTC
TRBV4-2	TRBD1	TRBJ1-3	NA	CASSQVQGADGNTIYF	TGTGCCAGCAGCCAAGTCCAGGGGGCTGATGGAAACACCATATATTTT
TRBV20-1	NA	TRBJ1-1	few	CSARAPGLGTEAFF	TGCAGTGCTAGGGCTCCAGGGCTGGGCACTGAAGCTTTCTTT
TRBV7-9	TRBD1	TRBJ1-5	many	CASSPKGGLKPQHF	TGTGCCAGCAGCCCCAAAGGGGGCCTAAAGCCCCAGCATTTT
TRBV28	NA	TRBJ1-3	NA	CASRTSSSGNTIYF	TGTGCCAGCAGGACGTCCTCCTCTGGAAACACCATATATTTT
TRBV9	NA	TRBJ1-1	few	CASSVEWGGTETFF	TGTGCCAGCAGCGTAGAATGGGGGGGGACTGAAACTTTCTTT
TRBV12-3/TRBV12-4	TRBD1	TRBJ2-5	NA	CASIKGTGGETQYF	TGTGCCAGCATCAAAGGGACAGGGGGGGAGACCCAGTACTTC
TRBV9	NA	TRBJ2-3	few	CASSVVSAAPDTQYF	TGTGCCAGCAGCGTAGTTAGCGCCGCCCCAGATACGCAGTATTTT
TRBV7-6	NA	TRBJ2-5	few	CASSFRGNSLQETQYF	TGTGCCAGCAGCTTTAGAGGGAACAGCCTCCAAGAGACCCAGTACTTC
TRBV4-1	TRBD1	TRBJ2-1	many	CASSQDGDRNYNEQFF	TGCGCCAGCAGCCAAGATGGGGACAGGAACTACAATGAGCAGTTCTTC
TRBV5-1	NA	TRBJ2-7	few	CASSLPGAEQYF	TGCGCCAGCAGCTTGCCGGGTGCCGAGCAGTACTTC
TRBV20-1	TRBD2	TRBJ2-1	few	CSAIAGGPRNEQFF	TGCAGTGCTATAGCGGGGGGGCCAAGAAATGAGCAGTTCTTC
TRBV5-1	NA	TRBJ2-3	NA	CASSSGRMYTDTQYF	TGCGCCAGCAGCTCGGGACGGATGTACACAGATACGCAGTATTTT
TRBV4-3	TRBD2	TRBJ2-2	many	CASSQSASGFYTGELFF	TGCGCCAGCAGCCAAAGCGCTAGCGGGTTCTACACCGGGGAGCTGTTTTTT
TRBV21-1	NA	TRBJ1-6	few	CASSKGMSSYNSPLHF	TGTGCCAGCAGCAAGGGAATGAGCTCCTATAATTCACCCCTCCACTTT
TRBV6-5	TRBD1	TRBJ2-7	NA	CASRPWDSLSYEQYF	TGTGCCAGCAGACCTTGGGACAGCCTCTCCTACGAGCAGTACTTC
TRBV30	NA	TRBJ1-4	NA	CAWSVTEKLFF	TGTGCCTGGAGTGTCACTGAAAAACTGTTTTTT
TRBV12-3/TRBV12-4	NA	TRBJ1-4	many	CASSFTRKEKLFF	TGTGCCAGCAGTTTCACGCGGAAGGAAAAACTGTTTTTT
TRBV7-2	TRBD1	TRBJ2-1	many	CASSDLGTGYYNEQFF	TGTGCCAGCAGCGACCTAGGGACAGGGTACTACAATGAGCAGTTCTTC
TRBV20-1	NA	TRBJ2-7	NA	CSAGSDRGAEQYF	TGCAGTGCCGGGTCGGACAGAGGGGCCGAGCAGTACTTC